Listed here are 3 T cell receptor beta chains from one sample, sequenced in a study of glioma-infiltrating T cells. Using RNA template, CDR3s of TCR alpha and beta were amplified with iRepertoire arm-PCR. TCRdb reprocessed the multiplex PCR reads with MiXCR, giving one entry per CDR3 protein. In the table there are more than 100,000 distinct CDR3 sequences, about 30% of which are singletons. Source material: glioma tissue, nonneoplastic brain tissue, or PBMCs (not recorded which). The receptors were sampled from a human donor with low-grade glioma or glioblastoma, undergoing nonglioma brain surgery, or in good health (not recorded which).

This clonotype appeared many times. The chain combines TRBV6-1 with TRBJ1-3; 8 bases match TRBD1. The CDR3 has 14 amino acids. The V segment lost 6 bases and the J segment 5 bases; nucleotides outside the gene matches: 6. In germline, CDR1 is MNHNS, CDR2 SASEGT. The CDR3 DNA is TGTGCCAGCAGCCGGACAGGGAATAGAAACACCATATATTTT. It yields the protein CASSRTGNRNTIYF.

This clonotype appeared many times. The chain has TRBV19 and TRBJ2-7, with 8 bases aligning to TRBD1. The CDR3 consists of 18 residues. After removal of 5 bases from V and 0 bases from J, the junction contained 15 bases not matched to a gene. Germline V gene sequence: CDR1 LNHDA, CDR2 SQIVND (reference sequence). The DNA for the CDR3 is TGTGCCAGTAGTGTATGGACAGGGATCCTCTCCAGCTCCTACGAGCAGTACTTC. Protein sequence: CASSVWTGILSSSYEQYF. Complete variable domain (other parts from reference TRBV19 and TRBJ2-7): DGGITQSPKYLFRKEGQNVTLSCEQNLNHDAMYWYRQDPGQGLRLIYYSQIVNDFQKGDIAEGYSVSREKKESFPLTVTSAQKNPTAFYLCASSVWTGILSSSYEQYFGPGTRLTVT.

The CDR3 region has the DNA TGTGCCAGCAGCCGGATCAACACCGGGGAGCTGTTTTTT. This encodes CASSRINTGELFF. The chain recombines TRBV4-2 with TRBJ2-2, with D hard to call. CDR1 and CDR2 from the germline V gene are LGHNA and YNFKEQ. CDR3 length: 13 amino acids. The V end was cut by 4 bases, the J end by 2 bases, with 5 bases between.